This TCR beta chain was recorded in a study of cytomegalovirus exposure and HLA in healthy donors. This clone was seen once. The antigen remains undetermined. 13 Jbeta primers and 60 Vbeta primers were used for the PCR. Only in-frame clones appear in the TCRdb table, and some are missing; sequencing was by immunoSEQ multiplex PCR. Of approximately 89,000 clones in the sample, 81% are singletons; the top ten hold over 9%. Study-level results: Judged likely to be a sequencing artifact was a cluster of highly shared sequence variants.

Input material: PBMCs. The sequence derives from a human donor in good health.

In nucleotides, the CDR3 is TGTGCCAGCAGATGGACTAGCGGGCAAGAGACCCAGTACTTC. Its translation: CASRWTSGQETQYF. This rearrangement joins TRBV6-1 to TRBJ2-5; 11 bases map to TRBD2. The CDR3 length is 14 residues. Per germline, CDR1 MNHNS and CDR2 SASEGT. The J segment lost 2 bases and the V segment lost 6 bases, leaving 2 bases of the junction unmatched.